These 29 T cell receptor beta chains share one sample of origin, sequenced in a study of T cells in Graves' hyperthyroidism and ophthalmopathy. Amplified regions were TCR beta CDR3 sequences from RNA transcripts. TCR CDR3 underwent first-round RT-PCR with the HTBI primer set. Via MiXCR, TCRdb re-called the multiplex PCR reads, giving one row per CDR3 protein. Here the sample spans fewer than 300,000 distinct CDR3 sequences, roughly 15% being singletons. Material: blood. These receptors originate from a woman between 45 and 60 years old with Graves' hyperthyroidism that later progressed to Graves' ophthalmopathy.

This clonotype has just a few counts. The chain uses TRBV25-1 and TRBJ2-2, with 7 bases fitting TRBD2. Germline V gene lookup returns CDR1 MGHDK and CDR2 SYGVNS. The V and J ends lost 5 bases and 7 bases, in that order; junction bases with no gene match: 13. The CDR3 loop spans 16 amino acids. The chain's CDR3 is CASSNYRTSGSGELFF. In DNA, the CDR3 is TGTGCCAGCAGTAACTATCGGACTAGTGGGAGCGGGGAGCTGTTTTTT.

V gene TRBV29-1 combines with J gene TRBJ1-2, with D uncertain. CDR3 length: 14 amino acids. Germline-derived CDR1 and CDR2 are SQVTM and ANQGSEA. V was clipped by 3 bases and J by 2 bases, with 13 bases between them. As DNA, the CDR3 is TGCAGCGTTGAGTTAGGCAGTCGCAACTATGGCTACACCTTC. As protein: CSVELGSRNYGYTF.

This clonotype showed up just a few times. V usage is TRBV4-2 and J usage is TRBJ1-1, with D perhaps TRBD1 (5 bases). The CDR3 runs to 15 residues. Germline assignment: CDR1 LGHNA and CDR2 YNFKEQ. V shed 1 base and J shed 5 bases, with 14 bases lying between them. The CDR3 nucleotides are TGTGCCAGCAGCCAAGGAGAGGGGCCGGGAACTGAAGCTTTCTTT. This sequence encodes CASSQGEGPGTEAFF.

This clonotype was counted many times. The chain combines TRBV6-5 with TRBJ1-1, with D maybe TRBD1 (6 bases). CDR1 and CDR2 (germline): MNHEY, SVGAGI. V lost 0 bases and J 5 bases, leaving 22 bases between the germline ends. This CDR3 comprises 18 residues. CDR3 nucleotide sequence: TGTGCCAGCAGTTACTCGGGTACAGGGCCCGCCGTGGGGACTGAAGCTTTCTTT. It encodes CASSYSGTGPAVGTEAFF.

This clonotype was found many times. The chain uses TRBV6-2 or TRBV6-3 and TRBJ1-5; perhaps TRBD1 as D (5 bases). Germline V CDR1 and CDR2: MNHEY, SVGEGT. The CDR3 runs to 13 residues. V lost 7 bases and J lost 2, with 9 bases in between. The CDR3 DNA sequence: TGTGCCAGCAATAAACAGGGCAATCAGCCCCAGCATTTT. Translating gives CASNKQGNQPQHF.

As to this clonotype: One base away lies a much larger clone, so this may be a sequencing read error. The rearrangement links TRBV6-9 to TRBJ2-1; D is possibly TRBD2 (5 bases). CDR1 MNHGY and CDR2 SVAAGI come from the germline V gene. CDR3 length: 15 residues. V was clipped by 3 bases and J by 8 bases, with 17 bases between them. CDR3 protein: CASSYASPGGDEQFF. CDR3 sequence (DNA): TGTGCCAGCAGTTACGCTAGCCCAGGAGGAGATGAGCAGTTCTTC.

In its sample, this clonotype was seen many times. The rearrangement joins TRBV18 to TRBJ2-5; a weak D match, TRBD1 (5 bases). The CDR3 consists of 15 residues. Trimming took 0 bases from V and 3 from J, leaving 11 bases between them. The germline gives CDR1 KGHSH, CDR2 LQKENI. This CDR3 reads CASSPPSRAEETQYF. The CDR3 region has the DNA TGTGCCAGCTCACCACCGTCCAGGGCGGAAGAGACCCAGTACTTC.

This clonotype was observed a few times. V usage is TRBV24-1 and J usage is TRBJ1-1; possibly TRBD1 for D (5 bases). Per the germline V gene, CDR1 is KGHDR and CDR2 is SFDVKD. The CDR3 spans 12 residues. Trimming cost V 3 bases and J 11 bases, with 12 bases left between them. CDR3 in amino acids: CATSDGGLWAFF. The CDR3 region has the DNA TGTGCCACCAGTGATGGGGGACTATGGGCTTTCTTT.

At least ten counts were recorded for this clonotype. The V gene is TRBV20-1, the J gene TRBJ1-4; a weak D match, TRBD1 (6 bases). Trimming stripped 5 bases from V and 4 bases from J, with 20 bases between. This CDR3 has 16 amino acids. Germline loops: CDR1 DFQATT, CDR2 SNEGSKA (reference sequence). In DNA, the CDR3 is TGCAGTGCTTACGAGGGAGGGGGTATGAGTAATGAAAAACTGTTTTTT. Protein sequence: CSAYEGGGMSNEKLFF.

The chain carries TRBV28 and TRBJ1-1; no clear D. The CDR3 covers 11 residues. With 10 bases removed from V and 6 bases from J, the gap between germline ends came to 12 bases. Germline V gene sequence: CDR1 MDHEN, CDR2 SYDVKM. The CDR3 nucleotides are TGTGCCACCGGGGAGGCAGCTGAAGCTTTCTTT. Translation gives CATGEAAEAFF.

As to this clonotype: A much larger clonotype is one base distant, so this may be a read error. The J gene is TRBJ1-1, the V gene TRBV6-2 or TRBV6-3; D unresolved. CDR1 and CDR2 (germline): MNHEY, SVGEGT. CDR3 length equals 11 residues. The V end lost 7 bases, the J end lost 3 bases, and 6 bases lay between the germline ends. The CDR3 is CASIEDTEAFF. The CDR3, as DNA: TGTGCCAGCATTGAGGACACTGAAGCTTTCTTT.

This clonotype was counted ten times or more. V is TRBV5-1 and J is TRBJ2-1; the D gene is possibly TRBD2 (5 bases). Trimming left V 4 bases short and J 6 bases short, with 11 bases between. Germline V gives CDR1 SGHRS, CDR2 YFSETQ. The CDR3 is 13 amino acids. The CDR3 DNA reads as TGCGCCAGCAGCGCCGACGGACTCAATGAGCAGTTCTTC. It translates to CASSADGLNEQFF.

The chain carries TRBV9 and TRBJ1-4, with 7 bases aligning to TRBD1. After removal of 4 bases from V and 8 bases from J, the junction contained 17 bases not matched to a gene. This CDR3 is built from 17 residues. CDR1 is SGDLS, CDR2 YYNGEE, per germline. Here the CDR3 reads CASSTPTGMGRGEKLFF. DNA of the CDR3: TGTGCCAGCAGCACCCCGACAGGGATGGGTAGAGGAGAAAAACTGTTTTTT. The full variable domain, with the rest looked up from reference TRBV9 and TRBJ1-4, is DSGVTQTPKHLITATGQRVTLRCSPRSGDLSVYWYQQSLDQGLQFLIQYYNGEERAKGNILERFSAQQFPDLHSELNLSSLELGDSALYFCASSTPTGMGRGEKLFFGSGTQLSVL.

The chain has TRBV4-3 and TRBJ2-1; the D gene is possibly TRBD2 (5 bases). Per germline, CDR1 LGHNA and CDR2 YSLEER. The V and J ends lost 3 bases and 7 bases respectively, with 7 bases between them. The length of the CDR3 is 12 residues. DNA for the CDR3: TGCGCCAGCAGCCATCTAGCTAATGAGCAGTTCTTC. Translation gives CASSHLANEQFF.

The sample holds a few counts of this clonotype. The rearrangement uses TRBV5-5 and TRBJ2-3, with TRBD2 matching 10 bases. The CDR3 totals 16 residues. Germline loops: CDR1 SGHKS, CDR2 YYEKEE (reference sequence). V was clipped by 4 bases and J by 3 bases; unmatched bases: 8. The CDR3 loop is CASSKKREGPTDTQYF. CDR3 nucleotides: TGTGCCAGCAGCAAGAAGCGGGAGGGCCCGACAGATACGCAGTATTTT.

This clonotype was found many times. The CDR3 DNA reads as TGTGCCTGGAGTAGTGGGAATAGCAATCAGCCCCAGCATTTT. Protein product: CAWSSGNSNQPQHF. The chain carries TRBV30 and TRBJ1-5; D ambiguous. Trimming left V 2 bases short and J 0 bases short, with 8 bases between. There are 14 residues in the CDR3. The germline gives CDR1 GTSNPN, CDR2 SVGIG (reference sequence).

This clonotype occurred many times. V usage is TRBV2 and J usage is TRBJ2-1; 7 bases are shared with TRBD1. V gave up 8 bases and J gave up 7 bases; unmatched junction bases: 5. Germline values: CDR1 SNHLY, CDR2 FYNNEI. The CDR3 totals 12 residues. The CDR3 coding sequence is TGTGCCAGCGGGGGACAGTGGAATGAGCAGTTCTTC. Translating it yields CASGGQWNEQFF.

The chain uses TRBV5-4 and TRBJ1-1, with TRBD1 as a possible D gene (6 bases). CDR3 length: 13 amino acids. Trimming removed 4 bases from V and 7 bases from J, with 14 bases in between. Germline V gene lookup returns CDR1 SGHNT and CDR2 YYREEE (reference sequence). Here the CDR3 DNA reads TGTGCCAGCAGCATCTTCAAGACAGGTGAAGCTTTCTTT. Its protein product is CASSIFKTGEAFF.

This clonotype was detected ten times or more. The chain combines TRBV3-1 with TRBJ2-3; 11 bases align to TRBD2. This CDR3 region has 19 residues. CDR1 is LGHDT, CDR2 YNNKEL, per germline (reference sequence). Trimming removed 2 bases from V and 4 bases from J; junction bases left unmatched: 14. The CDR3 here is CASSQPGGLAAGAPDTQYF. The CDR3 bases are TGTGCCAGCAGCCAACCGGGGGGACTAGCGGCAGGTGCACCAGATACGCAGTATTTT.

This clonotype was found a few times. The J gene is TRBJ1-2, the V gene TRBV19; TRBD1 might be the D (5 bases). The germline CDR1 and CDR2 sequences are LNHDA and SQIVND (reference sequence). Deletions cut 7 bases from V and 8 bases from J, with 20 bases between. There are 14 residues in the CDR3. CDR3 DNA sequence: TGTGCCAGTACCAAGGGAGGGGAATCGCACGGCTACACCTTC. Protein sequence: CASTKGGESHGYTF. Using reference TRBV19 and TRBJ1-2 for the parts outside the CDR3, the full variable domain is DGGITQSPKYLFRKEGQNVTLSCEQNLNHDAMYWYRQDPGQGLRLIYYSQIVNDFQKGDIAEGYSVSREKKESFPLTVTSAQKNPTAFYLCASTKGGESHGYTFGSGTRLTVV.

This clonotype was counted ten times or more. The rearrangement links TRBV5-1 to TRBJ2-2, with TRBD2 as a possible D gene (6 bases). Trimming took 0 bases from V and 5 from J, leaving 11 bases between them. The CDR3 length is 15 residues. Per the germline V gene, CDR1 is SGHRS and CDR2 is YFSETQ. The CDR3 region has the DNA TGCGCCAGCAGCTTGGTTCAGGAGGGGACCGGGGAGCTGTTTTTT. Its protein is CASSLVQEGTGELFF.

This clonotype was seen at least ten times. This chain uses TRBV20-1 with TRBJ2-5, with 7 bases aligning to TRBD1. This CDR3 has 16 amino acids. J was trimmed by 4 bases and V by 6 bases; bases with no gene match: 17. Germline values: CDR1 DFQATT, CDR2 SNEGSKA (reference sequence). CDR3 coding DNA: TGCAGTGCCAAAGGAGGTGAACAGGGGTTTCGAGAGACCCAGTACTTC. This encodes CSAKGGEQGFRETQYF.

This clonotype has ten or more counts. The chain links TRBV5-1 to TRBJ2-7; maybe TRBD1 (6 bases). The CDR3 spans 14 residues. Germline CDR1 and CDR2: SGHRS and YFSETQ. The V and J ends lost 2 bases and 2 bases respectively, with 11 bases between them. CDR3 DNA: TGCGCCAGCAGCTTTCAGGGGCGAACCTACGAGCAGTACTTC. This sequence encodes CASSFQGRTYEQYF.

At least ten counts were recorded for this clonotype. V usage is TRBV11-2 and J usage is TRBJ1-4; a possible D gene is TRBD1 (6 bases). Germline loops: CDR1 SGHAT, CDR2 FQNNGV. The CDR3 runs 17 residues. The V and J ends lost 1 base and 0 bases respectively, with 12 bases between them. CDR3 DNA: TGTGCCAGCAGCTTAGTAGGGGACATCCCAACTAATGAAAAACTGTTTTTT. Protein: CASSLVGDIPTNEKLFF.

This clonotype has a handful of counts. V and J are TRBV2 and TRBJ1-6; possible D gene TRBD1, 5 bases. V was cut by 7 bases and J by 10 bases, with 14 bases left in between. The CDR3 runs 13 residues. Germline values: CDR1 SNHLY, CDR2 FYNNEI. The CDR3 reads CASTTSGESPLHF. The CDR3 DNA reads TGTGCCAGCACGACTTCGGGGGAATCACCCCTCCACTTT.

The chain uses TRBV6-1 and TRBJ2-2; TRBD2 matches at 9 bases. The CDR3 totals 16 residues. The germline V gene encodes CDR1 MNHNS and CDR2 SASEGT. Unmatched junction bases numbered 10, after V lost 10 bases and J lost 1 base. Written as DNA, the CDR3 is TGTGCCATCAGGCGGGAGGGCCCCAGGAACACCGGGGAGCTGTTTTTT. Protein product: CAIRREGPRNTGELFF.

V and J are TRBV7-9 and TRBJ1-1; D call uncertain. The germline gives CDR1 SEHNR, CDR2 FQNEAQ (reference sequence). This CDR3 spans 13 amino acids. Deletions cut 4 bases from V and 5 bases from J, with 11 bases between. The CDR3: CASSSRFETEAFF. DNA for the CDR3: TGTGCCAGCAGCTCCCGGTTTGAGACTGAAGCTTTCTTT. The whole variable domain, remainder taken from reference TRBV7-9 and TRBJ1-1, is DTGVSQNPRHKITKRGQNVTFRCDPISEHNRLYWYRQTLGQGPEFLTYFQNEAQLEKSRLLSDRFSAERPKGSFSTLEIQRTEQGDSAMYLCASSSRFETEAFFGQGTRLTVV.

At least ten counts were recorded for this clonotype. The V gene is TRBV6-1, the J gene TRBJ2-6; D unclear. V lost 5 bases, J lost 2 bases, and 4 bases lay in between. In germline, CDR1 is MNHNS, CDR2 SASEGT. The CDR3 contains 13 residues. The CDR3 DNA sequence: TGTGCCAGCAGTTTTCCTGGGGCCAACGTCCTGACTTTC. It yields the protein CASSFPGANVLTF.

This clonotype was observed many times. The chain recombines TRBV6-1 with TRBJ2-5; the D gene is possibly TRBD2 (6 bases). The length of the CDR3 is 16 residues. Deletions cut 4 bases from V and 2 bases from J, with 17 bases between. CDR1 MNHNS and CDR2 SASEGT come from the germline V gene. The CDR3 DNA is TGTGCCAGCAGTGCCCAGCAGTCGGGAGAACAAGAGACCCAGTACTTC. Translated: CASSAQQSGEQETQYF.